The sequence of this T cell receptor beta chain was determined in a study of blood T cell repertoires in COVID-19. In the study overall: The United States, Italy and Spain were the sources of the acute and convalescent COVID-19 samples. PBMCs, B-cell-depleted T cells, or T cells were the source of the cDNA or gDNA that made up the material.

This CDR3 spans 10 amino acids. Germline V gives CDR1 SGHRS, CDR2 YFSETQ. Deletions cut 5 bases from V and 8 bases from J, with 5 bases between. In the original processing: Estimates of nucleated cell counts were drawn from the amplification of reference gene primers. Measured with immunoSEQ multiplex PCR; TCRdb has only the in-frame clones, and not every one. That table gives V, J and clone size, and the DNA gave D and trimming. The sample records approximately 160,000 clones, roughly four fifths being singletons. The table lists this clone with a few counts. V gene TRBV5-1 combines with J gene TRBJ2-1; D is unresolved. This clonotype was obtained from a woman older than 75 with acute or convalescent COVID-19. The source material was peripheral blood. As DNA, the CDR3 is TGCGCCAGCAGTTTATATGAGCAGTTCTTC. Translating it yields CASSLYEQFF.